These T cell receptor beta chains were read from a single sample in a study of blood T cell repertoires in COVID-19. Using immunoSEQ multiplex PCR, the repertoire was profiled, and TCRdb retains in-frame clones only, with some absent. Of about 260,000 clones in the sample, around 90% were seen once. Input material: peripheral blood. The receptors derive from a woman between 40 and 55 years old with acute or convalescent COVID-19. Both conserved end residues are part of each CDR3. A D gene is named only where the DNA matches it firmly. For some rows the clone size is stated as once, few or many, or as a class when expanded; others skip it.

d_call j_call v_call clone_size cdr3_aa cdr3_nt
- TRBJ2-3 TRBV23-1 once CASSQGTGSGTGPTDTQYF TGCGCCAGCAGTCAGGGCACAGGGTCCGGGACGGGCCCCACAGATACGCAGTATTTT
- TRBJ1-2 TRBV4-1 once CASRRGAASDNGYTF TGCGCCAGCAGGCGGGGCGCCGCTTCGGATAATGGCTACACCTTC
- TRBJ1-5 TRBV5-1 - CASSSGEGMGDQPQHF TGCGCCAGCAGCTCCGGGGAGGGTATGGGAGACCAGCCCCAGCATTTT
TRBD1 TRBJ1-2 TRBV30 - CAWSKGQGTGYTF TGTGCCTGGAGTAAGGGACAGGGGACCGGCTACACCTTC
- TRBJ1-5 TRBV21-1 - CASSRQGNSNQPQHF TGTGCCAGCAGCCGACAGGGAAATAGCAATCAGCCCCAGCATTTT
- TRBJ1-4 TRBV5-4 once CASSLMTGPAEKLFF TGTGCCAGCAGCTTAATGACAGGTCCTGCAGAAAAACTGTTTTTT
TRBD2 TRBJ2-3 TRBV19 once CASSTSGATDTQYF TGTGCCAGTAGTACTAGCGGGGCAACAGATACGCAGTATTTT
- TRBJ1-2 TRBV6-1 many CASSEAGVGGNYGYTF TGTGCCAGCAGTGAAGCGGGTGTTGGAGGGAACTATGGCTACACCTTC
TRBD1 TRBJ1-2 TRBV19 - CASSRQGVNYGYTF TGTGCCAGTAGTAGGCAGGGGGTGAACTATGGCTACACCTTC
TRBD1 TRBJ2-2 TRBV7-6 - CASSLDPGQGTGELFF TGTGCCAGCAGCTTAGATCCGGGACAGGGGACCGGGGAGCTGTTTTTT